Each of the 8 T cell receptor beta chains below was sequenced from the same sample in a study of blood T cell repertoires in COVID-19. Using immunoSEQ multiplex PCR, the repertoire was profiled, and TCRdb retains in-frame clones only, with some absent. The repertoire holds about 180,000 clones, with 80% as singletons. The sequenced sample consisted of PBMCs or T cells enriched from blood (not recorded which). The receptors come from a man aged 55 to 70 who had been exposed to COVID-19.

The chain uses TRBV7-2 and TRBJ2-1; TRBD1 matches at 8 bases. CDR1 is SGHTA, CDR2 FQGNSA, per germline. V lost 5 bases to trimming and J lost 3 bases; unmatched junction nucleotides: 3. This CDR3 region has 14 residues. In nucleotides, the CDR3 is TGTGCCAGCAGCCCCGACAGGGGCTACAATGAGCAGTTCTTC. Residues: CASSPDRGYNEQFF.

This chain links TRBV7-2 with TRBJ2-2, with 10 nucleotides matching TRBD1. Germline CDR1 SGHTA, CDR2 FQGNSA. Unmatched junction bases numbered 9, after V lost 1 base and J lost 1 base. This CDR3 contains 19 residues. This CDR3 reads CASSLVGLGQGRNTGELFF. The CDR3 region has the DNA TGTGCCAGCAGCTTAGTGGGCTTGGGACAGGGGAGGAACACCGGGGAGCTGTTTTTT.

This clone was detected only once. Here the CDR3 DNA reads TGTGCCAGCAGCTTAGCCGGGGGGACCTACAATGAGCAGTTCTTC. It encodes CASSLAGGTYNEQFF. The V and J genes are TRBV7-7 and TRBJ2-1; TRBD2 aligns across 7 bases. The CDR3 totals 15 residues. Germline V lookup: CDR1 SSHAT, CDR2 FNYEAQ (reference sequence). The V segment lost 0 bases and the J segment 2 bases; nucleotides outside the gene matches: 1.

This chain joins TRBV24-1 and TRBJ2-3; D gene unclear. The CDR3 extends over 14 amino acids. Germline V gene data show CDR1 as KGHDR and CDR2 as SFDVKD. V shed 4 bases and J shed 1 base, with 8 bases lying between them. CDR3 region: CATSDRQGTDTQYF. The CDR3 DNA is TGTGCCACCAGTGACCGGCAGGGCACAGATACGCAGTATTTT.

CDR3 sequence reads: CSGGGGTGWDTQYF. As DNA, the CDR3 is TGCAGCGGCGGTGGGGGGACAGGGTGGGATACGCAGTATTTT. The chain is built from TRBV29-1 and TRBJ2-3, with 9 bases matching TRBD1. CDR3 size: 14 residues. The V gene end was trimmed by 7 bases and the J gene end by 6 bases; junction bases not matched to a gene: 11. Per germline, CDR1 SQVTM and CDR2 ANQGSEA.

This clone was seen a handful of times. The genes are TRBV27 and TRBJ2-5, with 12 bases identical to TRBD2. Germline loops: CDR1 MNHEY, CDR2 SMNVEV (reference sequence). CDR3 length: 14 amino acids. V trimming: 5 bases; J trimming: 8 bases; junction bases outside the gene matches: 6. The CDR3 DNA sequence: TGTGCCAGCAGTCCCCGGACTAGCGGGACCACCCAGTACTTC. Protein product: CASSPRTSGTTQYF.

V usage is TRBV28 and J usage is TRBJ2-5, with TRBD2 matching over 13 bases. Germline assignment: CDR1 MDHEN and CDR2 SYDVKM. With 5 bases clipped from V and 6 bases from J, the junction kept 18 bases outside the gene matches. CDR3 length equals 19 residues. The CDR3 DNA is TGTGCCAGCAGTCCGTGGACTAGCGGGAGAGAGAGAGTGTTTCAGACCCAGTACTTC. This gives the protein CASSPWTSGRERVFQTQYF. Supplemented by reference TRBV28 and TRBJ2-5, the full variable domain reads DVKVTQSSRYLVKRTGEKVFLECVQDMDHENMFWYRQDPGLGLRLIYFSYDVKMKEKGDIPEGYSVSREKKERFSLILESASTNQTSMYLCASSPWTSGRERVFQTQYFGPGTRLLVL.

The chain is built from TRBV2 and TRBJ2-2; TRBD2 agrees at 7 bases. J was trimmed by 5 bases and V by 2 bases; bases with no gene match: 5. The germline V gene encodes CDR1 SNHLY and CDR2 FYNNEI. The CDR3 has 15 residues. The DNA of the CDR3 is TGTGCCAGCAGTGAAATTGCGGGGGTTACCGGGGAGCTGTTTTTT. This translates into CASSEIAGVTGELFF.